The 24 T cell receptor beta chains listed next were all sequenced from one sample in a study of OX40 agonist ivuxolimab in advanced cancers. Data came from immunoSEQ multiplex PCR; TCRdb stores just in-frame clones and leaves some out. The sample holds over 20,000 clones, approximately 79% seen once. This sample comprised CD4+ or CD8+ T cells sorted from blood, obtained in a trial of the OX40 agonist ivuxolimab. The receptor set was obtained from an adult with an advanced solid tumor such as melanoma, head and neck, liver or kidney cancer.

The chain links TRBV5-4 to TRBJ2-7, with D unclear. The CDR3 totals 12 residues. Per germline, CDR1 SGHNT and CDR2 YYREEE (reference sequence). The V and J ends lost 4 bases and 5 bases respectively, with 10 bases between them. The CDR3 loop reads CASSPWGNEQYF. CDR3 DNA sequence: TGTGCCAGCAGCCCCTGGGGAAACGAGCAGTACTTC.

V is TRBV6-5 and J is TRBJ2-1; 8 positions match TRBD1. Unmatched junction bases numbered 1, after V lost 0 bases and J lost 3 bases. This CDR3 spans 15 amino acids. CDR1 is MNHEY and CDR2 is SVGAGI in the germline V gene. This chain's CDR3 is CASSYSTGVYNEQFF. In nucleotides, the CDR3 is TGTGCCAGCAGTTACTCGACAGGGGTCTACAATGAGCAGTTCTTC.

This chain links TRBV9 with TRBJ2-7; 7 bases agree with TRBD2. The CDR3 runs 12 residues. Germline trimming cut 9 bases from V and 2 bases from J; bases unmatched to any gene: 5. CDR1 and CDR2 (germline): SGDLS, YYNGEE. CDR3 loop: CATGREPYEQYF. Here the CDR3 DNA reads TGTGCCACAGGGCGGGAGCCCTACGAGCAGTACTTC.

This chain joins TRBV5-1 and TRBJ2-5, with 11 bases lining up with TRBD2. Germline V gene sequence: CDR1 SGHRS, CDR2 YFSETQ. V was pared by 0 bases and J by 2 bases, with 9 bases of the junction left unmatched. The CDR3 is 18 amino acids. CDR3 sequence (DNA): TGCGCCAGCAGCTTGGAGGTGACTAGCGGGGCACATCAAGAGACCCAGTACTTC. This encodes CASSLEVTSGAHQETQYF.

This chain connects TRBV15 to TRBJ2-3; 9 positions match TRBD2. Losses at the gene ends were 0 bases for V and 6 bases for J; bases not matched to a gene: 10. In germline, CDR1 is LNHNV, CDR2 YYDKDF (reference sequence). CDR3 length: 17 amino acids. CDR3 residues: CATSRDEAGGTRDTQYF. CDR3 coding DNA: TGTGCCACCAGCAGAGATGAGGCGGGGGGGACGAGGGATACGCAGTATTTT.

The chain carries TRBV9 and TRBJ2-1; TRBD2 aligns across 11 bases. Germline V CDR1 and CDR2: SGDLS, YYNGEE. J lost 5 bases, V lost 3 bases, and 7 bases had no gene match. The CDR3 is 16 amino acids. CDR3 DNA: TGTGCCAGCAGCGCGGGAGGACTAGCGGGTAACAATGAGCAGTTCTTC. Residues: CASSAGGLAGNNEQFF.

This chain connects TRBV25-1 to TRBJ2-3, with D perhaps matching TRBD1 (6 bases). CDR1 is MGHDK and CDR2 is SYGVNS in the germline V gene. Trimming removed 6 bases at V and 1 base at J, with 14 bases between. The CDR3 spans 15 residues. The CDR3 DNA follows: TGTGCCAGCAGGGAAGGACAGTTCGGCACAGATACGCAGTATTTT. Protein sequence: CASREGQFGTDTQYF.

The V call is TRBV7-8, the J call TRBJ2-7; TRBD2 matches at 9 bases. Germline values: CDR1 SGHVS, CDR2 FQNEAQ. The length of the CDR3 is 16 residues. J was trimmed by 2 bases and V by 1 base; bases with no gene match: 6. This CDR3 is CASSLEPSGATYEQYF. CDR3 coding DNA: TGTGCCAGCAGCTTAGAACCTAGCGGGGCTACCTACGAGCAGTACTTC. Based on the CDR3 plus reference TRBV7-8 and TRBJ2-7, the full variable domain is GAGVSQSPRYKVAKRGQDVALRCDPISGHVSLFWYQQALGQGPEFLTYFQNEAQLDKSGLPSDRFFAERPEGSVSTLKIQRTQQEDSAVYLCASSLEPSGATYEQYFGPGTRLTVT.

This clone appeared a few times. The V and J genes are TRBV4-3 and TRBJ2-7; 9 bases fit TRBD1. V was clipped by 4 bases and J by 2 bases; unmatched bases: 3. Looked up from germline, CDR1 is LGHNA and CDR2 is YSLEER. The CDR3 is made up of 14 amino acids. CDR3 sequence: CASSLGTGTYEQYF. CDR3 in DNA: TGCGCCAGCAGCCTCGGGACAGGGACCTACGAGCAGTACTTC.

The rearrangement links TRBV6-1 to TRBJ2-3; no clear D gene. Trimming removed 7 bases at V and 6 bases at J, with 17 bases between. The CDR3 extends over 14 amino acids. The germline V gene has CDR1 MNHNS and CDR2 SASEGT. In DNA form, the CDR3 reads TGTGCCAGCACCGGACCGGGTTTGGTGGATACGCAGTATTTT. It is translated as CASTGPGLVDTQYF.

The CDR3 spells CASSSPRTTGTGELFF. The CDR3 DNA sequence: TGTGCCAGCAGTTCCCCCCGGACTACGGGGACCGGGGAGCTGTTTTTT. This chain joins TRBV28 and TRBJ2-2; a weak D match, TRBD2 (6 bases). Trimming took off 4 bases at V and 5 bases at J, with 17 bases between the two ends. CDR3 length equals 16 residues. Germline values: CDR1 MDHEN, CDR2 SYDVKM.

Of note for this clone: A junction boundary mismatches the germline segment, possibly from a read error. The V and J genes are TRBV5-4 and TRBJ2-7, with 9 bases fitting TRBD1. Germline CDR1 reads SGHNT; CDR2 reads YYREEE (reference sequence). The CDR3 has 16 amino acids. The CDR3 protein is CASSQEKQGAQYEQYF. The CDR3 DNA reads TGCGCCAGCAGCCAAGAAAAACAGGGGGCTCAATACGAGCAGTACTTC.

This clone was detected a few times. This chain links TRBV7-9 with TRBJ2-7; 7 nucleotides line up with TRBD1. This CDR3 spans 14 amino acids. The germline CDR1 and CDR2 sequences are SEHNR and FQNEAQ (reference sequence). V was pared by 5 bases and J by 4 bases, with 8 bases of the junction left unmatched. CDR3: CASSEGTAWYEQYF. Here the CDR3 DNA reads TGTGCCAGCAGCGAAGGGACAGCCTGGTACGAGCAGTACTTC.

The CDR3 DNA sequence: TGTGCCAGCAGCTTAAAGGGACTAGCGGGAGACGAGCAGTACTTC. It codes for CASSLKGLAGDEQYF. The J gene is TRBJ2-7, the V gene TRBV13; TRBD2 agrees at 14 bases. Unmatched junction bases numbered 2, after V lost 2 bases and J lost 5 bases. Germline CDR1 and CDR2: PRHDT and FYEKMQ (reference sequence). The CDR3 is 15 amino acids. The full variable domain, its missing parts supplied by reference TRBV13 and TRBJ2-7, is AAGVIQSPRHLIKEKRETATLKCYPIPRHDTVYWYQQGPGQDPQFLISFYEKMQSDKGSIPDRFSAQQFSDYHSELNMSSLELGDSALYFCASSLKGLAGDEQYFGPGTRLTVT.

This CDR3 reads CASSLGTGPREQYF. The CDR3 DNA follows: TGTGCCAGCAGCTTAGGGACAGGGCCGCGAGAGCAGTACTTC. The chain is built from TRBV5-4 and TRBJ2-7; 9 positions agree with TRBD1. Germline values: CDR1 SGHNT, CDR2 YYREEE (reference sequence). The CDR3 extends over 14 amino acids. V shed 2 bases, J shed 7 bases, and the junction held 7 bases outside the gene matches.

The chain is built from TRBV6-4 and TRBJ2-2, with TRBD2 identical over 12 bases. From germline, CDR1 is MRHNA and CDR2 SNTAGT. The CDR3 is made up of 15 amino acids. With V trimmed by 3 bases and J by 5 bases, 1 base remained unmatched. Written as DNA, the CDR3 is TGTGCCAGCAGTGAACTAGCGGGAGGAACCGGGGAGCTGTTTTTT. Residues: CASSELAGGTGELFF.

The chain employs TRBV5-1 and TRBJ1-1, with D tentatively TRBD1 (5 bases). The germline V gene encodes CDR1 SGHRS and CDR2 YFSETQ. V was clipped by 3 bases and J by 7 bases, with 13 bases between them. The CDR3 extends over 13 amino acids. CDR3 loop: CASSSRSRDEAFF. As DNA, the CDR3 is TGCGCCAGCAGCTCCAGAAGCAGGGATGAAGCTTTCTTT.

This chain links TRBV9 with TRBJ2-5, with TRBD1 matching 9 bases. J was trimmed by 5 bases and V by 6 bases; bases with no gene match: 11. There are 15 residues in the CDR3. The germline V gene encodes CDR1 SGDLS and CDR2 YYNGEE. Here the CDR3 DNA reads TGTGCCAGCACCTTATCCGGGACAGGGAGCGAGACCCAGTACTTC. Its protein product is CASTLSGTGSETQYF.

CDR3 sequence reads: CASSVEGTGGTEAFF. For the CDR3, the DNA is TGTGCCAGCAGCGTAGAGGGGACAGGGGGAACTGAAGCTTTCTTT. This chain uses TRBV9 with TRBJ1-1, with 11 bases that match TRBD1. The length of the CDR3 is 15 residues. V shed 0 bases, J shed 5 bases, and the junction held 3 bases outside the gene matches. Germline V CDR1 and CDR2: SGDLS, YYNGEE.

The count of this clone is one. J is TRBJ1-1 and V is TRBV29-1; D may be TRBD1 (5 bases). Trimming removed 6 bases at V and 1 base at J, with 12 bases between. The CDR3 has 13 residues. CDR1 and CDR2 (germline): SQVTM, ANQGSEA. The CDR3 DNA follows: TGCAGCGTACGAGGGGATTGGAACACTGAAGCTTTCTTT. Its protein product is CSVRGDWNTEAFF.

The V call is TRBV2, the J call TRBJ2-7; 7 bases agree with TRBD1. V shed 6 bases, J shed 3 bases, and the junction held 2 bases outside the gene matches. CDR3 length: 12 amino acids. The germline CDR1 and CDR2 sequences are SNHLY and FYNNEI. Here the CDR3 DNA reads TGTGCCAGCAGGGGACAGAGCTACGAGCAGTACTTC. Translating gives CASRGQSYEQYF. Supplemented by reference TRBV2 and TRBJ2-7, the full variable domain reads EPEVTQTPSHQVTQMGQEVILRCVPISNHLYFYWYRQILGQKVEFLVSFYNNEISEKSEIFDDQFSVERPDGSNFTLKIRSTKLEDSAMYFCASRGQSYEQYFGPGTRLTVT.

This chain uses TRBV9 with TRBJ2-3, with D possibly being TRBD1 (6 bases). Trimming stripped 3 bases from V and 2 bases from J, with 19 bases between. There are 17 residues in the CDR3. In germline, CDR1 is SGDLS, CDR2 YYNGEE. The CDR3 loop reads CASSAFRTAGPTDTQYF. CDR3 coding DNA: TGTGCCAGCAGCGCTTTCAGGACAGCTGGCCCCACAGATACGCAGTATTTT.

CDR3 residues: CASSQDRGGTGKPYEQYF. The CDR3 nucleotides are TGTGCCAGCAGCCAAGATCGAGGGGGGACAGGAAAACCCTACGAGCAGTACTTC. This chain links TRBV4-2 with TRBJ2-7; TRBD1 matches 8 bases. Germline assignment: CDR1 LGHNA and CDR2 YNFKEQ. Trimming took 0 bases from V and 2 from J; bases not matched to a gene: 12. The CDR3 runs 18 residues.

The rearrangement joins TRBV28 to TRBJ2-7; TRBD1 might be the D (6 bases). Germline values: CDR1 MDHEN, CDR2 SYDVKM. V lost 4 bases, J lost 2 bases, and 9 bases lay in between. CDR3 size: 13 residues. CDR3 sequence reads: CASSSRDTYEQYF. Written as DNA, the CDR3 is TGTGCCAGCAGTTCCCGGGACACCTACGAGCAGTACTTC.